The following is a T cell receptor (beta chain) sequence with its context. Its antigen remains unknown. This specimen belongs to a study of beta chain features in type 1 diabetes. Whole-study findings and limits: Any HLA-type effect on TCRB rearrangement remained unresolved here. The naive, central memory and Treg TCRB repertoires showed an apparent similarity that was greater among patients than among healthy donors. High-TCR-expressing cells could be over-represented by cDNA sequencing.

CDR1 is MNHNY, CDR2 SVGAGI, per germline (reference sequence). The CDR3 extends over 14 amino acids. Trimming took 0 bases from V and 8 from J; bases not matched to a gene: 3. TCRB transcripts that were expressed got sequenced, as all of the isolated RNA had been reverse transcribed. The study sequenced naive, central memory and regulatory T cell samples to an average of about 3.9 million reads. Libraries were prepared by immunoSEQ multiplex PCR; TCRdb keeps only in-frame clonotypes and omits some of them. Of around 290,000 clones in the sample, roughly 8% were seen once. This TCR was sampled from a woman aged 18 to 35 in good health. This sequence joins TRBV6-6 and TRBJ1-2; 10 positions agree with TRBD1. Sequences were obtained from central memory CD4+ T cells from blood. CDR3 loop: CASSYSGDRGGYTF. CDR3 coding DNA: TGTGCCAGCAGTTACTCAGGGGACAGGGGAGGCTACACCTTC.